The clone carrying this TCR beta chain was observed once. This specimen comes from a study of blood T cell repertoires in COVID-19. Across the study: The study drew acute and convalescent COVID-19 samples from the United States, Italy and Spain. PBMCs, B-cell-depleted T cells, or T cells provided the cDNA or gDNA that made up the material.

In assigning cohorts, the study relied on participant-reported clinical history. In the original workflow: For nucleated cells, counts were estimated from reference gene primer amplification. The repertoire was sequenced with immunoSEQ multiplex PCR; TCRdb's copy has only in-frame clones and lacks some. Clone size and V and J calls were adopted from that table, with D and trimming inferred from the DNA. The repertoire has around 200,000 clones, approximately 92% of them found once; the top ten carry under 3%. J lost 2 bases, V lost 4 bases, and 2 bases had no gene match. There are 14 residues in the CDR3. CDR1 is SGHVS, CDR2 FNYEAQ, per germline.

This rearrangement joins TRBV7-6 to TRBJ2-5, with 9 bases aligning to TRBD1. The sequence was collected from a woman in her thirties or forties with acute COVID-19. The source material was PBMCs or T cells enriched from blood (not recorded which). The CDR3 region has the DNA TGTGCCAGCAGCTACGGGACAGGGCAAGAGACCCAGTACTTC. Its translation: CASSYGTGQETQYF.